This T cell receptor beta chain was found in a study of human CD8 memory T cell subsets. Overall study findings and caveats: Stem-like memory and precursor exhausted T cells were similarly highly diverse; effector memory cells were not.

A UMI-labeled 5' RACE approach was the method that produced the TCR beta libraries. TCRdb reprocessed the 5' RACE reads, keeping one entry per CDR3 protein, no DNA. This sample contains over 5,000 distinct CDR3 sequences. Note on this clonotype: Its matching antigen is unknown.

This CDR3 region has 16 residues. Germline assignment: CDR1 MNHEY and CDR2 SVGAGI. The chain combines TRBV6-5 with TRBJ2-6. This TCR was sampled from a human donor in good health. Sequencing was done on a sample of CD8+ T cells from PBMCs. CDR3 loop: CASSYTQFSGANVLTF.